The T cell receptor (beta chain) under discussion was sequenced for a study of blood T cell repertoires in COVID-19. In the study overall: From the United States, Italy and Spain came samples of acute and convalescent COVID-19.

Original handling: Scientists estimated how many nucleated cells there were by amplifying reference gene primers. The assay was immunoSEQ multiplex PCR, and TCRdb's table has in-frame clones only and misses some. V, J and clone size reflect that table, while D and trimming were determined from the DNA. In the table there are 300,000 or so clones, roughly nine tenths of which are singletons. Germline assignment: CDR1 MGHRA and CDR2 YSYEKL. The CDR3 has 15 residues. V shed 5 bases, J shed 2 bases, and the junction held 3 bases outside the gene matches. The study drew participants aged about 18 to 90 years from roughly 25 US areas. What the recovered Cohort 3 donors had was two negative PCRs, clearance, or symptom resolution.

This receptor was taken from a man aged 55-75 years who had recovered from COVID-19. The chain links TRBV4-1 to TRBJ2-7, with 13 bases matching TRBD2. Sequencing was done on a sample of PBMCs or T cells enriched from blood (not recorded which). CDR3 amino acids: CASSTGLAGAYEQYF. CDR3 coding DNA: TGCGCCAGCAGCACCGGACTAGCGGGAGCCTACGAGCAGTACTTC.